The clone carrying this TCR beta chain turned up a few times. Its antigen is unknown. These data belong to a study of T cells in Graves' hyperthyroidism and ophthalmopathy. Study-level findings and limits: Ophthalmopathy onset followed model prediction by a median around 6.6 months.

The V gene's germline CDR1 is MNHEY and CDR2 SVGAGI. Trimming cost V 10 bases and J 6 bases; bases outside gene matches: 8. This CDR3 has 12 amino acids. It was RNA transcripts that yielded the amplified TCR beta CDR3 regions. RT-PCR in the first round (using the HTBI primer set) targeted the TCR CDR3. TCRdb re-called the multiplex PCR reads through MiXCR, storing one row per CDR3 protein. The data show about 640,000 distinct CDR3 sequences, just under 45% seen once. The receptor was derived from an adult man with Graves' disease, either hyperthyroidism or ophthalmopathy (not recorded which). V is TRBV6-5 and J is TRBJ1-1; 7 bases fit TRBD1. The specimen was peripheral blood or thyroid tissue (not recorded which). The CDR3 sequence is CATRGLVPEAFF. CDR3 coding DNA: TGTGCCACCAGGGGGTTGGTCCCTGAAGCTTTCTTT.